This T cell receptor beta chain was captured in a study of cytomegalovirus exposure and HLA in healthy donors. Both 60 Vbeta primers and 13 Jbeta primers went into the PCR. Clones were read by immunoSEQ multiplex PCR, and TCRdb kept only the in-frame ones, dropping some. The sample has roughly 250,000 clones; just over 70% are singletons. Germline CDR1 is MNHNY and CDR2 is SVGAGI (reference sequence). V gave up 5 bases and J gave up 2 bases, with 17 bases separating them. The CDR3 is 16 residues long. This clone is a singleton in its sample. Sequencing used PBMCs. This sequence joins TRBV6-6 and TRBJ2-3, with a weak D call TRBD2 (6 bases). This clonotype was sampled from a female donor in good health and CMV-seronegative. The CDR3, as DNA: TGTGCCAGCAGTCCCCAAGGGGCGGGACTCACAGATACGCAGTATTTT. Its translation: CASSPQGAGLTDTQYF.